These T cell receptor beta chains were read from a single sample in a study of blood T cell repertoires in COVID-19. The data were produced by immunoSEQ multiplex PCR, yet TCRdb's version contains in-frame clones alone and is incomplete. Counted here are approximately 110,000 clones, over 80% occurring once; the ten biggest clones make up 0.7% to 1%. Sequencing was done on a sample of peripheral blood. These receptors were obtained from a woman in her seventies with acute or convalescent COVID-19. Both conserved end residues are part of each CDR3. Not all rows give a size; the values are once, few, many and, for expanded clones, a class.

clone_size: .; j_call: TRBJ2-1; v_call: TRBV10-3; cdr3_aa: CASGTLSTDEQFF
clone_size: .; j_call: TRBJ2-1; v_call: TRBV6-5; cdr3_aa: CASTGLRNEQFF
clone_size: .; j_call: TRBJ1-1; v_call: TRBV5-1; cdr3_aa: CASSSPMLGATAEAFF
clone_size: once; j_call: TRBJ1-1; v_call: TRBV7-2; cdr3_aa: CASSFDSPYTEAFF
clone_size: .; j_call: TRBJ1-3; v_call: TRBV9; cdr3_aa: CASSITGQTGNTIYF
clone_size: .; j_call: TRBJ1-5; v_call: TRBV7-8; cdr3_aa: CASSSGTVSNQPQHF
clone_size: .; j_call: TRBJ1-2; v_call: TRBV15; cdr3_aa: CATSSGDLGGYTF
clone_size: .; j_call: TRBJ2-7; v_call: TRBV7-8; cdr3_aa: CASSPRTSGVNEQYF
clone_size: .; j_call: TRBJ2-1; v_call: TRBV5-1; cdr3_aa: CASSEDLAGSYNEQFF
clone_size: .; j_call: TRBJ1-1; v_call: TRBV30; cdr3_aa: CAWSVTGLNTEAFF
clone_size: .; j_call: TRBJ1-1; v_call: TRBV7-2; cdr3_aa: CASSFSGKTEAFF
clone_size: .; j_call: TRBJ1-1; v_call: TRBV19; cdr3_aa: CASSLLNMNTEAFF
clone_size: .; j_call: TRBJ2-1; v_call: TRBV3-1/TRBV3-2; cdr3_aa: CASSQDKKAPGKIDEQFF